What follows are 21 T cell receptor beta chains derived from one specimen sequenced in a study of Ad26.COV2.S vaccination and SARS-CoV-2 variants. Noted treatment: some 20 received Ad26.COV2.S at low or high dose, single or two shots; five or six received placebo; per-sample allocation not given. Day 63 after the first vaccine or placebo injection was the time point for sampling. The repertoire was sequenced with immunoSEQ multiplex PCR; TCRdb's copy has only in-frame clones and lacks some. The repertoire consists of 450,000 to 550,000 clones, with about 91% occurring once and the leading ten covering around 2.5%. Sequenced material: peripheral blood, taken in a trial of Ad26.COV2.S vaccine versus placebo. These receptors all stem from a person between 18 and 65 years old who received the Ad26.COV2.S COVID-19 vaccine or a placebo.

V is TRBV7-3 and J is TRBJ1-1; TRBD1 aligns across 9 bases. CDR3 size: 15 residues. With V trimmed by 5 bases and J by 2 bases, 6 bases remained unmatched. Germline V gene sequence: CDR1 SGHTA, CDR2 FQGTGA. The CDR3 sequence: CASSASGQGNTEAFF. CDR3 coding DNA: TGTGCCAGCAGCGCGTCGGGACAGGGAAACACTGAAGCTTTCTTT.

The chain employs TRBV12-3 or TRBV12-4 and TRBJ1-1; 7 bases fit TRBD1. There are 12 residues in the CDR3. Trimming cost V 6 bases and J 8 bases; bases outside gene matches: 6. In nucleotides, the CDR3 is TGTGCCAGCAGGGAAAGGGGGCGAGAAGCTTTCTTT. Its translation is CASRERGREAFF.

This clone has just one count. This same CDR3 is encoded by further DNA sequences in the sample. The CDR3 protein is CASSLVQGNTEAFF. Written as DNA, the CDR3 is TGCGCCAGCAGCTTGGTGCAGGGTAACACTGAAGCTTTCTTT. The chain combines TRBV5-1 with TRBJ1-1, with D perhaps matching TRBD1 (5 bases). Trimming removed 0 bases from V and 2 bases from J, with 8 bases in between. The germline V gene encodes CDR1 SGHRS and CDR2 YFSETQ. The CDR3 loop spans 14 amino acids.

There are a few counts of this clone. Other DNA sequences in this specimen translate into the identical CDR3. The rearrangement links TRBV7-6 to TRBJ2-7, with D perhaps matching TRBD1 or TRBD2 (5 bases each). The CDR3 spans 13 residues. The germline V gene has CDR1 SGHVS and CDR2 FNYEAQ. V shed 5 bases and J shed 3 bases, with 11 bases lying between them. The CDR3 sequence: CASSPGPNYEQYV. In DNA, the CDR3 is TGTGCCAGCAGCCCGGGGCCCAACTACGAGCAGTACGTC.

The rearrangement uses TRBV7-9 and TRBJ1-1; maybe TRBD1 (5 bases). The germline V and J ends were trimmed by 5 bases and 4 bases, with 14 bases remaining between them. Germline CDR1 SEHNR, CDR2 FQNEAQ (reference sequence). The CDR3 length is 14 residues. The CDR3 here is CASSRGFLFTEAFF. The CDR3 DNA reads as TGTGCCAGCAGCCGGGGGTTCCTCTTCACTGAAGCTTTCTTT.

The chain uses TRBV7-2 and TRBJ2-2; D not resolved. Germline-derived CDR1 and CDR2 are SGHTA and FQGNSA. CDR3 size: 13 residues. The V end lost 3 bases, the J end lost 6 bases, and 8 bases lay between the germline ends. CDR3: CASSLNTAGELFF. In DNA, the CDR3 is TGTGCCAGCAGCTTGAATACGGCCGGGGAGCTGTTTTTT.

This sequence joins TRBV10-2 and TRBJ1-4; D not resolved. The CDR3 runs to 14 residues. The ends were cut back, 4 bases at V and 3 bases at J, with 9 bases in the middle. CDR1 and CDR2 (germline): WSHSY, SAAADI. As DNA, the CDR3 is TGCGCCAGCAGTGCAGCATGGGCTAATGAAAAACTGTTTTTT. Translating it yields CASSAAWANEKLFF.

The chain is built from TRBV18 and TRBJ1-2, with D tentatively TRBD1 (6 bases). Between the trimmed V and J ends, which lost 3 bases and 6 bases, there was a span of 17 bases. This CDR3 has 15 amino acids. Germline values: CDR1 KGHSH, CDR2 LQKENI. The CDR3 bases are TGTGCCAGCTCACCCCAGGCACAGGGTTCGAATGGCTACACCTTC. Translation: CASSPQAQGSNGYTF.

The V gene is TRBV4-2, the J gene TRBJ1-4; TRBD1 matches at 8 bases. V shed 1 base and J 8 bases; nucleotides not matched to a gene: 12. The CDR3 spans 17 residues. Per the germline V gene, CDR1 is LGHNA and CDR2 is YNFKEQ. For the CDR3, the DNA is TGTGCCAGCAGCCAAGGCCACCGGGACAGGTGGTGGGAAAAACTGTTTTTT. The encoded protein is CASSQGHRDRWWEKLFF.

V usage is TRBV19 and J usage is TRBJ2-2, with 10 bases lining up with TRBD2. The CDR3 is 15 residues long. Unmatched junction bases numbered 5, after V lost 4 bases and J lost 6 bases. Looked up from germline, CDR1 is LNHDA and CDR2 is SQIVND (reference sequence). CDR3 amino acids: CASSKVAGGPGELFF. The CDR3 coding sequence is TGTGCCAGTAGTAAAGTAGCGGGAGGTCCCGGGGAGCTGTTTTTT. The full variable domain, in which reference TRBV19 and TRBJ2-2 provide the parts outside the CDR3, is DGGITQSPKYLFRKEGQNVTLSCEQNLNHDAMYWYRQDPGQGLRLIYYSQIVNDFQKGDIAEGYSVSREKKESFPLTVTSAQKNPTAFYLCASSKVAGGPGELFFGEGSRLTVL.

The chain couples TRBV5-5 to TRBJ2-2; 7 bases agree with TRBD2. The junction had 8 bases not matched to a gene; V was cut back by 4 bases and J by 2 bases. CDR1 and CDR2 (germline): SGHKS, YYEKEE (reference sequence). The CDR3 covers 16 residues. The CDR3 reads CASSPQWGGNTGELFF. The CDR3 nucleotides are TGTGCCAGCAGCCCCCAATGGGGGGGAAACACCGGGGAGCTGTTTTTT. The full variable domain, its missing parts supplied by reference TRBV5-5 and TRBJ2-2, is DAGVTQSPTHLIKTRGQQVTLRCSPISGHKSVSWYQQVLGQGPQFIFQYYEKEERGRGNFPDRFSARQFPNYSSELNVNALLLGDSALYLCASSPQWGGNTGELFFGEGSRLTVL.

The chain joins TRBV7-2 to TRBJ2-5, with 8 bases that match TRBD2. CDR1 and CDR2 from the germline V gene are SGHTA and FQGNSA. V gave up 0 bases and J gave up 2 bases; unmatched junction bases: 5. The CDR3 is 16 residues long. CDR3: CASSLAVTSGQETQYF. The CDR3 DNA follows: TGTGCCAGCAGCTTAGCGGTTACTAGCGGACAAGAGACCCAGTACTTC. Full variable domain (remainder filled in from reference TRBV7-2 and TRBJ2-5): GAGVSQSPSNKVTEKGKDVELRCDPISGHTALYWYRQSLGQGLEFLIYFQGNSAPDKSGLPSDRFSAERTGGSVSTLTIQRTQQEDSAVYLCASSLAVTSGQETQYFGPGTRLLVL.

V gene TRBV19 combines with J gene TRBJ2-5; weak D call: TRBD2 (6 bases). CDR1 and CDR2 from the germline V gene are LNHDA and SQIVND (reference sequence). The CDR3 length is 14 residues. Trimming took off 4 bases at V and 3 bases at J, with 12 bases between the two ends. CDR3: CASSRGLMEETQYF. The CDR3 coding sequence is TGTGCCAGTAGTAGGGGACTCATGGAAGAGACCCAGTACTTC. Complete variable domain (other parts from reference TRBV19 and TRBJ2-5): DGGITQSPKYLFRKEGQNVTLSCEQNLNHDAMYWYRQDPGQGLRLIYYSQIVNDFQKGDIAEGYSVSREKKESFPLTVTSAQKNPTAFYLCASSRGLMEETQYFGPGTRLLVL.

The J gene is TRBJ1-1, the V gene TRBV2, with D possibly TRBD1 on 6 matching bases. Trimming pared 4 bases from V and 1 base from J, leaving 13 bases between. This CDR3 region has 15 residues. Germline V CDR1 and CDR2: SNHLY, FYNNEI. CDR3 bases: TGTGCCAGCAGTGTAAGATGGACAGCGAACACTGAAGCTTTCTTT. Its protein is CASSVRWTANTEAFF.

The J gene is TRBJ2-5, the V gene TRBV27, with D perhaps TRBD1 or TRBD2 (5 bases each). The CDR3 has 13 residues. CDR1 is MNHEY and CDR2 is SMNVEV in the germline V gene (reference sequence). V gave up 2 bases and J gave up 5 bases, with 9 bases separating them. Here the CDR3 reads CASSLTREETQYF. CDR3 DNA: TGTGCCAGCAGTTTAACCAGGGAGGAGACCCAGTACTTC.

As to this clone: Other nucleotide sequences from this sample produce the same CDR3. DNA for the CDR3: TGTGCCAGCAGCTTGGGGGGTGACACTGAAGCTTTCTTT. Translation: CASSLGGDTEAFF. The rearrangement links TRBV5-4 to TRBJ1-1, with D unresolved. V dropped 0 bases and J dropped 3 bases, with 6 bases sitting between them. CDR3 length equals 13 residues. Germline loops: CDR1 SGHNT, CDR2 YYREEE (reference sequence).

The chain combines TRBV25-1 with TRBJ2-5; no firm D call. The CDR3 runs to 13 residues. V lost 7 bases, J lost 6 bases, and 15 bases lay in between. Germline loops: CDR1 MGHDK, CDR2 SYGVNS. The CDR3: CASIETNMQTQYF. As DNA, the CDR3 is TGTGCCAGCATCGAGACAAACATGCAGACCCAGTACTTC.

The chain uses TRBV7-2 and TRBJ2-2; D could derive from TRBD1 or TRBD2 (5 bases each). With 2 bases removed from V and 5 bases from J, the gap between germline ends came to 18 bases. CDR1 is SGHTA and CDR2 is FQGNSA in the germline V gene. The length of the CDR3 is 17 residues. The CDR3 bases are TGTGCCAGCAGCTTATTATGGTCGCGAGGGGAAACCGGGGAGCTGTTTTTT. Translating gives CASSLLWSRGETGELFF.

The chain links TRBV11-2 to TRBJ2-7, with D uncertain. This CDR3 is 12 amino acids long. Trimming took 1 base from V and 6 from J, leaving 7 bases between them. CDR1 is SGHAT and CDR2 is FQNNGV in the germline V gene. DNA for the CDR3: TGTGCCAGCAGCTTAGTTCCCGGCGAGCAGTACTTC. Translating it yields CASSLVPGEQYF.

CDR3 loop: CASSVTEGRPLHF. CDR3 in DNA: TGTGCCAGCAGCGTGACCGAAGGGCGCCCCCTCCACTTT. The V gene is TRBV13, the J gene TRBJ1-6; no clear D gene. Germline assignment: CDR1 PRHDT and CDR2 FYEKMQ (reference sequence). The V gene lost 5 bases and the J gene lost 13 bases, with 15 bases spanning the gap. The CDR3 consists of 13 residues.

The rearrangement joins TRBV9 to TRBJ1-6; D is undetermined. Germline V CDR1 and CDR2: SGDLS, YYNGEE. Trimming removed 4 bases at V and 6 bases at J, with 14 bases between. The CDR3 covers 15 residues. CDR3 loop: CASSLDGISNSPLHF. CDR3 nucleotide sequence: TGTGCCAGCAGCCTTGACGGGATTTCTAATTCACCCCTCCACTTT.